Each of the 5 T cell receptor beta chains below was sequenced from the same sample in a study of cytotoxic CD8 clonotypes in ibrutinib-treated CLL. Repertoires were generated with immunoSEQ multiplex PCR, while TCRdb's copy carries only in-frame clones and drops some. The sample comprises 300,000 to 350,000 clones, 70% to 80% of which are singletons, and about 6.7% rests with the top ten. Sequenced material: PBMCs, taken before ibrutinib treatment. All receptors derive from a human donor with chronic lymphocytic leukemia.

CDR3 bases: TGTGCCTGGAGTGTTAGACAGCATAGCAATCAGCCCCAGCATTTT. Its protein product is CAWSVRQHSNQPQHF. V is TRBV30 and J is TRBJ1-5; possibly TRBD1 for D (5 bases). V dropped 0 bases and J dropped 0 bases, with 9 bases sitting between them. The CDR3 is made up of 15 amino acids. CDR1 is GTSNPN and CDR2 is SVGIG in the germline V gene (reference sequence).

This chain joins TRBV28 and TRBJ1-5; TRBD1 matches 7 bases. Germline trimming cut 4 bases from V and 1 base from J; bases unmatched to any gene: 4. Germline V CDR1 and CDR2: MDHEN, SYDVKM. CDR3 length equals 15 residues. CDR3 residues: CASSSAGGSNQPQHF. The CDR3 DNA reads TGTGCCAGCAGTTCGGCAGGGGGGAGCAATCAGCCCCAGCATTTT. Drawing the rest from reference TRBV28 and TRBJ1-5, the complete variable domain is DVKVTQSSRYLVKRTGEKVFLECVQDMDHENMFWYRQDPGLGLRLIYFSYDVKMKEKGDIPEGYSVSREKKERFSLILESASTNQTSMYLCASSSAGGSNQPQHFGDGTRLSIL.

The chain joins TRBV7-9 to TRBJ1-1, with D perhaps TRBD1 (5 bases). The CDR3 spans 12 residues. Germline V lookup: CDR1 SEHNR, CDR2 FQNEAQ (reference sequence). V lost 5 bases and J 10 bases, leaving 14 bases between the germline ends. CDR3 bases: TGTGCCAGCAGCCCAACCGTCGGGGGAGCTTTCTTT. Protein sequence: CASSPTVGGAFF.

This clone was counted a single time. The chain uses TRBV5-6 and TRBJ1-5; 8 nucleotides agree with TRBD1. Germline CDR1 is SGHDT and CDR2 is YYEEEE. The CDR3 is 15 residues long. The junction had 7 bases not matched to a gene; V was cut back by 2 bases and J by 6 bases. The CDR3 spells CASSLSGTGAQPQHF. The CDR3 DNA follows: TGTGCCAGCAGCTTATCCGGGACAGGCGCTCAGCCCCAGCATTTT. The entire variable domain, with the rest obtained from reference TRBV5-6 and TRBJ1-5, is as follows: DAGVTQSPTHLIKTRGQQVTLRCSPKSGHDTVSWYQQALGQGPQFIFQYYEEEERQRGNFPDRFSGHQFPNYSSELNVNALLLGDSALYLCASSLSGTGAQPQHFGDGTRLSIL.

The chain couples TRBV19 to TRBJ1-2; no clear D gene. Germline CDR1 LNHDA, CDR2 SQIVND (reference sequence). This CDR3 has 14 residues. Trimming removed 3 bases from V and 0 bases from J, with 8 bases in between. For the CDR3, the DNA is TGTGCCAGTAGTATTTTCGGATCTAACTATGGCTACACCTTC. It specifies CASSIFGSNYGYTF.